This T cell receptor (beta chain) derives from a study of T cell responses to AZD1222 COVID-19 vaccine. Study summary: Pooling was applied to second doses at about 4 or about 12 weeks.

TCRdb's copy holds only in-frame clones and misses some; the assay was immunoSEQ multiplex PCR. This repertoire shows 70,000 or so clones, roughly 87% found once; its top ten account for nearly 25%. For this clone: Its antigen is not identified.

Trimming took off 5 bases at V and 4 bases at J, with 16 bases between the two ends. Germline CDR1 LGHNA, CDR2 YSLEER. This CDR3 contains 15 residues. Findings and caveats of the study: Along spike, vaccine-associated CD4 TCRs were found throughout, with dominance at 160-218 and 743-854.

The clonotype originates from an adult in good health. The chain carries TRBV4-3 and TRBJ2-3; maybe TRBD1 (6 bases). The input for sequencing was peripheral blood, taken on day 0 of AZD1222 vaccination. The CDR3 DNA sequence: TGCGCCAGCAGCAACACCGGAGAGGGGGCAGATACGCAGTATTTT. Translating it yields CASSNTGEGADTQYF.